These 31 T cell receptor beta chains originate from one sample sequenced in a study of T-cell reconstitution after alpha-beta-depleted transplantation in children. The authors prepared the TCRbeta library with unique molecular identifiers. TCRdb re-called the PCR reads through MiXCR, storing one row per CDR3 protein. The sample consists of some 76,000 distinct CDR3 sequences, about 11% of them appearing once. Sequenced here: PBMCs, sampled before TCRalphabeta/CD19-depleted stem cell transplant. The receptors were gathered from a boy aged 5-17 years with acute myeloid leukemia, due to receive a stem cell transplant.

This clonotype has a count of ten or more. The CDR3 coding sequence is TGTGCCAGCAGTTACCCCGGGACTAGCGGACGTAATGAGCAGTTCTTC. It yields the protein CASSYPGTSGRNEQFF. V and J are TRBV6-5 and TRBJ2-1; TRBD2 aligns across 11 bases. The CDR3 runs to 16 residues. J gave up 7 bases and V 2 bases, and 7 bases lay outside the gene matches. CDR1 MNHEY and CDR2 SVGAGI come from the germline V gene.

This clonotype has a count of ten or more. V usage is TRBV28 and J usage is TRBJ1-3; D remains unclear. This CDR3 spans 14 amino acids. Germline CDR1 is MDHEN and CDR2 is SYDVKM. The ends were cut back, 5 bases at V and 3 bases at J, with 11 bases in the middle. CDR3 in DNA: TGTGCCAGCAGTGTTATGGGAGTTGGAAACACCATATATTTT. It specifies CASSVMGVGNTIYF.

This clonotype has at least ten counts. V and J are TRBV4-1 and TRBJ2-3; D gene unclear. CDR1 and CDR2 from the germline V gene are MGHRA and YSYEKL. The CDR3 is 15 amino acids. Trimming shortened V by 0 bases and J by 3 bases, and 10 bases separated the two germline ends. The CDR3 DNA reads TGCGCCAGCAGCCAAGATCTCTGGCCAACAGATACGCAGTATTTT. Translated: CASSQDLWPTDTQYF.

There are many counts of this clonotype. This chain links TRBV11-2 with TRBJ1-1; D remains ambiguous. From germline, CDR1 is SGHAT and CDR2 FQNNGV. The CDR3 contains 12 residues. Trimming cost V 2 bases and J 9 bases, with 10 bases left between them. The CDR3, as DNA: TGTGCCAGCAGCTTAAGGGTAGGGAAAGCTTTCTTT. Encoded protein: CASSLRVGKAFF.

This clonotype was seen at least ten times. V gene TRBV6-9 combines with J gene TRBJ2-7; possibly TRBD2 for D (6 bases). The CDR3 sequence is 13 residues long. Per germline, CDR1 MNHGY and CDR2 SVAAGI. V lost 3 bases and J 3 bases, leaving 9 bases between the germline ends. CDR3 DNA sequence: TGTGCCAGCAGTTACCGGGAGCACTACGAGCAGTACGTC. It yields the protein CASSYREHYEQYV.

This clonotype was detected once. With a much larger clone just one base away, this may be a read error. This chain joins TRBV5-6 and TRBJ2-7; TRBD2 agrees at 11 bases. This CDR3 region has 18 residues. The germline gives CDR1 SGHDT, CDR2 YYEEEE. CDR3 DNA: TGTGCCAGCAGCATGGGGACTAGCGGCCCCGGGATCCATGGCGAGCTGTACTTC. The encoded protein is CASSMGTSGPGIHGELYF.

V gene TRBV10-2 combines with J gene TRBJ2-7, with D unresolved. Germline loops: CDR1 WSHSY, CDR2 SAAADI. The CDR3 has 11 amino acids. V shed 4 bases and J shed 1 base, with 2 bases lying between them. CDR3 in DNA: TGCGCCAGCAGTGGTTCCTACGAGCAGTACGTC. This encodes CASSGSYEQYV.

This clonotype appeared many times. This chain links TRBV5-1 with TRBJ2-2; D is unresolved. The CDR3 has 15 residues. V was pared by 0 bases and J by 7 bases, with 13 bases between. Germline assignment: CDR1 SGHRS and CDR2 YFSETQ. CDR3 coding DNA: TGCGCCAGCAGCTTGGCCGCTCGGGTGCGCGGGGAGCTGTTTTTT. Its protein product is CASSLAARVRGELFF.

This clonotype was seen ten or more times. The rearrangement joins TRBV25-1 to TRBJ2-7; D remains unclear. V gave up 4 bases and J gave up 4 bases, with 11 bases separating them. This CDR3 has 13 residues. Germline lookup yields CDR1 MGHDK and CDR2 SYGVNS. The CDR3 is CASSASTEYEQYV. CDR3 bases: TGTGCCAGCAGTGCTTCAACCGAATACGAGCAGTACGTC.

The chain couples TRBV29-1 to TRBJ1-2; 7 bases line up with TRBD1. The CDR3 contains 14 residues. Germline lookup yields CDR1 SQVTM and CDR2 ANQGSEA. V lost 1 base and J lost 5; bases outside the gene matches: 7. CDR3 amino acids: CSVEGWGQLYGYTF. CDR3 bases: TGCAGCGTTGAAGGATGGGGACAGCTTTATGGCTACACCTTC.

There are many counts of this clonotype. The chain links TRBV24-1 to TRBJ1-2; D not certain. The germline V and J ends were trimmed by 3 bases and 4 bases, with 8 bases remaining between them. This CDR3 contains 13 residues. The germline V gene has CDR1 KGHDR and CDR2 SFDVKD. This chain's CDR3 is CATSDPLSYGYTF. The CDR3 nucleotides read TGTGCCACCAGTGATCCTCTCAGCTATGGCTACACCTTC.

This clonotype was seen at least ten times. The chain joins TRBV28 to TRBJ2-1, with 9 bases fitting TRBD2. J lost 8 bases, V lost 3 bases, and 5 bases had no gene match. Per germline, CDR1 MDHEN and CDR2 SYDVKM. The CDR3 is 14 residues long. Here the CDR3 reads CASSFTREGDEQFF. The CDR3, as DNA: TGTGCCAGCAGTTTTACGCGGGAGGGGGATGAGCAGTTCTTC.

This clonotype showed up many times. The chain combines TRBV20-1 with TRBJ2-3, with TRBD2 identical over 8 bases. Looked up from germline, CDR1 is DFQATT and CDR2 is SNEGSKA (reference sequence). J lost 2 bases, V lost 5 bases, and 9 bases had no gene match. The CDR3 runs 15 residues. The CDR3 spells CSAGVAGPTTDTQYF. For the CDR3, the DNA is TGCAGTGCTGGGGTAGCGGGGCCGACCACAGATACGCAGTATTTT.

This clonotype was counted a few times. The V gene is TRBV29-1, the J gene TRBJ2-1, with D possibly TRBD1 on 6 matching bases. Germline CDR1 SQVTM, CDR2 ANQGSEA. There are 13 residues in the CDR3. V was cut by 3 bases and J by 2 bases, with 8 bases left in between. CDR3 sequence: CSVEPGAYNEQFF. DNA for the CDR3: TGCAGCGTTGAGCCAGGGGCCTACAATGAGCAGTTCTTC.

The chain combines TRBV18 with TRBJ2-7; 7 bases match TRBD1. This CDR3 is built from 15 residues. The junction had 9 bases not matched to a gene; V was cut back by 5 bases and J by 2 bases. CDR1 and CDR2 from the germline V gene are KGHSH and LQKENI. CDR3 nucleotide sequence: TGTGCCAGCTCAACCACAGGGGTCGGGACCTACGAGCAGTACTTC. The encoded protein is CASSTTGVGTYEQYF. Looking up the rest from reference TRBV18 and TRBJ2-7 gives the full variable domain: NAGVMQNPRHLVRRRGQEARLRCSPMKGHSHVYWYRQLPEEGLKFMVYLQKENIIDESGMPKERFSAEFPKEGPSILRIQQVVRGDSAAYFCASSTTGVGTYEQYFGPGTRLTVT.

This clonotype was counted many times. This chain links TRBV7-9 with TRBJ2-6; D may match TRBD1 or TRBD2 (5 bases each). The CDR3 covers 17 residues. Germline loops: CDR1 SEHNR, CDR2 FQNEAQ (reference sequence). V lost 2 bases and J 3 bases, leaving 14 bases between the germline ends. In DNA form, the CDR3 reads TGTGCCAGCAGCTTATTGGGGGACCTACATGGGGCCAACGTCCTGACTTTC. This codes for CASSLLGDLHGANVLTF.

This clonotype was recorded many times. The chain combines TRBV6-5 with TRBJ1-1; TRBD1 agrees at 7 bases. The germline V gene encodes CDR1 MNHEY and CDR2 SVGAGI. CDR3 length: 15 residues. V gave up 2 bases and J gave up 7 bases; unmatched junction bases: 10. CDR3 coding DNA: TGTGCCAGCAGTTACGGGTCTGAGGGGGCGGATGAAGCTTTCTTT. This sequence encodes CASSYGSEGADEAFF.

This clonotype was detected ten times or more. The chain combines TRBV12-3 or TRBV12-4 with TRBJ2-7, with D tentatively TRBD2 (7 bases). Trimming removed 8 bases from V and 5 bases from J, with 16 bases in between. This CDR3 region has 13 residues. For the CDR3, the DNA is TGTGCCAGCTCCCCGGGGGGCCCCCACGAGCAGTACGTC. This sequence encodes CASSPGGPHEQYV.

In this sample, this clonotype turned up a few times. The chain links TRBV20-1 to TRBJ2-1; 7 bases agree with TRBD1. The CDR3 runs 13 residues. J lost 9 bases, V lost 5 bases, and 10 bases had no gene match. Germline V CDR1 and CDR2: DFQATT, SNEGSKA (reference sequence). The CDR3 coding sequence is TGCAGTGCTTCGCCGGGGACAGTCAGTGAGCAGTTCTTC. Its translation is CSASPGTVSEQFF.

The chain carries TRBV12-3 or TRBV12-4 and TRBJ2-5; TRBD2 agrees at 7 bases. V gave up 6 bases and J gave up 1 base; unmatched junction bases: 17. CDR3 length: 18 residues. CDR3 coding DNA: TGTGCCAGCAGCTTCCTAAGGTTGCAGGGAGGGTTCCAAGAGACCCAGTACTTC. Protein sequence: CASSFLRLQGGFQETQYF.

This clonotype has at least ten counts. This rearrangement joins TRBV10-1 to TRBJ2-3; TRBD1 matches 7 bases. The J segment lost 2 bases and the V segment lost 5 bases, leaving 13 bases of the junction unmatched. CDR3 size: 17 residues. Germline-derived CDR1 and CDR2 are WNHNN and SYGVQD (reference sequence). The CDR3 sequence is CASSLYRDSDTTDTQYF. The CDR3, as DNA: TGCGCCAGCAGTTTATACCGGGACAGCGACACCACAGATACGCAGTATTTT.

This clonotype was observed many times. The rearrangement links TRBV7-8 to TRBJ2-1; 8 positions match TRBD2. Germline V CDR1 and CDR2: SGHVS, FQNEAQ. CDR3 length: 16 amino acids. V trimming: 1 base; J trimming: 4 bases; junction bases outside the gene matches: 6. CDR3 protein: CASSLVLAGGYNEQFF. The CDR3 DNA is TGTGCCAGCAGCTTAGTGCTCGCGGGGGGATACAATGAGCAGTTCTTC.

This clonotype occurred many times. The rearrangement links TRBV24-1 to TRBJ2-3; D unclear. This CDR3 contains 12 residues. Germline-derived CDR1 and CDR2 are KGHDR and SFDVKD. Trimming removed 0 bases at V and 5 bases at J, with 2 bases between. This chain's CDR3 is CATSDLGDTQYF. CDR3 DNA sequence: TGTGCCACCAGTGATTTGGGAGATACGCAGTATTTT.

The table lists this clonotype with many counts. The J gene is TRBJ2-5, the V gene TRBV28, with 8 bases fitting TRBD2. The ends lost 6 bases at V and 4 bases at J; junction bases unmatched: 7. CDR1 MDHEN and CDR2 SYDVKM come from the germline V gene. The CDR3 has 14 residues. The CDR3 region has the DNA TGTGCCAGCAGGAGAATAGCGGGAATAGAGACCCAGTACTTC. Encoded protein: CASRRIAGIETQYF.

Many counts were recorded for this clonotype. The chain links TRBV6-2 or TRBV6-3 to TRBJ2-7; 9 bases agree with TRBD1. This CDR3 region has 13 residues. Looked up from germline, CDR1 is MNHEY and CDR2 is SVGEGT. V lost 9 bases and J lost 0; bases outside the gene matches: 3. The CDR3 spells CASDRGSSYEQYF. CDR3 nucleotide sequence: TGTGCCAGTGACAGGGGGAGCTCCTACGAGCAGTACTTC.

Ten or more counts support this clonotype. The V call is TRBV29-1, the J call TRBJ2-7; D might be TRBD1 (5 bases). Germline V CDR1 and CDR2: SQVTM, ANQGSEA. V was cut by 2 bases and J by 2 bases, with 10 bases left in between. This CDR3 is 13 amino acids long. Here the CDR3 DNA reads TGCAGCGTTGAACTTCTAGGGGCCTACGAGCAGTACTTC. Translated: CSVELLGAYEQYF.

This clonotype was seen more than once but under ten times. The CDR3 nucleotides read TGTGCCAGCAGCTTACCACAGGGGGGTTCACCCCTCCACTTT. As protein: CASSLPQGGSPLHF. The chain combines TRBV7-9 with TRBJ1-6; 8 bases are a match to TRBD1. V dropped 2 bases and J dropped 9; count of bases not matched to a gene: 3. The CDR3 is made up of 14 amino acids. The germline CDR1 and CDR2 sequences are SEHNR and FQNEAQ (reference sequence). The full variable domain, rest sourced from reference TRBV7-9 and TRBJ1-6, is DTGVSQNPRHKITKRGQNVTFRCDPISEHNRLYWYRQTLGQGPEFLTYFQNEAQLEKSRLLSDRFSAERPKGSFSTLEIQRTEQGDSAMYLCASSLPQGGSPLHFGNGTRLTVT.

In this sample, this clonotype turned up many times. The rearrangement uses TRBV3-1 and TRBJ2-1; 9 bases match TRBD2. Germline V gene lookup returns CDR1 LGHDT and CDR2 YNNKEL (reference sequence). V shed 2 bases, J shed 5 bases, and the junction held 10 bases outside the gene matches. CDR3 length equals 17 residues. The CDR3 loop is CASSQRTTSGPHNEQFF. The CDR3 bases are TGTGCCAGCAGCCAACGTACCACTAGCGGGCCTCACAATGAGCAGTTCTTC.

The chain has TRBV6-5 and TRBJ1-1; TRBD1 agrees at 8 bases. V shed 6 bases and J 4 bases; nucleotides not matched to a gene: 19. The CDR3 runs 18 residues. From germline, CDR1 is MNHEY and CDR2 SVGAGI. This chain's CDR3 is CASSRHPGRGRGSTEAFF. CDR3 nucleotides: TGTGCCAGCAGCCGCCATCCCGGCAGGGGGCGCGGAAGCACTGAAGCTTTCTTT.

This clonotype was seen many times. The chain has TRBV6-2 or TRBV6-3 and TRBJ2-1; D may match TRBD1 or TRBD2 (6 bases each). From germline, CDR1 is MNHEY and CDR2 SVGEGT. This CDR3 is 16 amino acids long. Trimming shortened V by 6 bases and J by 2 bases, and 17 bases separated the two germline ends. The CDR3 loop reads CASSGRGGGPYNEQFF. CDR3 DNA sequence: TGTGCCAGCAGCGGCAGAGGGGGAGGCCCCTACAATGAGCAGTTCTTC.

The rearrangement joins TRBV19 to TRBJ2-1; a possible D gene is TRBD2 (5 bases). V was trimmed by 10 bases and J by 4 bases, leaving 35 bases between them. The length of the CDR3 is 20 residues. CDR1 LNHDA and CDR2 SQIVND come from the germline V gene (reference sequence). CDR3 sequence reads: CAMGPNLLGDTITGYNEQFF. CDR3 coding DNA: TGTGCCATGGGCCCCAATCTCCTCGGGGATACGATTACGGGGTACAATGAGCAGTTCTTC. Looking up the rest from reference TRBV19 and TRBJ2-1 gives the full variable domain: DGGITQSPKYLFRKEGQNVTLSCEQNLNHDAMYWYRQDPGQGLRLIYYSQIVNDFQKGDIAEGYSVSREKKESFPLTVTSAQKNPTAFYLCAMGPNLLGDTITGYNEQFFGPGTRLTVL.